The 25 T cell receptor beta chains below were found in one sample sequenced in a study of shared clonotypes between healthy human individuals. Naive CD8 cells lacked CD45RO, underwent positive selection for CCR7 and left out terminally differentiated effector memory CD45RA+ cells. The table came from immunoSEQ multiplex PCR; TCRdb's copy has only in-frame clones and leaves some out. Among about 680,000 clones listed, approximately 90% were seen once. The sequencing input was naive CD8+ T cells sorted from blood. These receptor sequences come from a man under 40 in good health.

This clone was seen once. The chain recombines TRBV4-2 with TRBJ2-1, with D perhaps matching TRBD1 or TRBD2 (5 bases each). V was shortened by 1 base and J by 5 bases, with 15 bases between the two germline ends. CDR1 is LGHNA and CDR2 is YNFKEQ in the germline V gene. CDR3 size: 16 residues. The CDR3 region is CASSQVGTPVHNEQFF. The CDR3 DNA reads as TGTGCCAGCAGCCAAGTTGGGACCCCGGTCCACAATGAGCAGTTCTTC.

This chain links TRBV6-6 with TRBJ1-1; tentative D call: TRBD1 (5 bases). Trimming removed 4 bases at V and 1 base at J, with 13 bases between. The CDR3 loop spans 15 amino acids. Germline lookup yields CDR1 MNHNY and CDR2 SVGAGI (reference sequence). The CDR3 spells CASSSGTARNTEAFF. The DNA for the CDR3 is TGTGCCAGCAGTTCAGGGACGGCCCGGAACACTGAAGCTTTCTTT.

This clone was counted a single time. The CDR3 loop reads CASSLLRRTATYEQYF. CDR3 bases: TGTGCCAGCAGTTTATTGAGGCGGACAGCCACCTACGAGCAGTACTTC. The chain joins TRBV28 to TRBJ2-7; perhaps TRBD1 as D (6 bases). The V gene lost 1 base and the J gene lost 2 bases, with 15 bases spanning the gap. Germline CDR1 MDHEN, CDR2 SYDVKM. This CDR3 is built from 16 residues.

The rearrangement joins TRBV9 to TRBJ2-5; D gene unclear. Trimming cost V 1 base and J 5 bases, with 3 bases left between them. In germline, CDR1 is SGDLS, CDR2 YYNGEE. The CDR3 loop spans 11 amino acids. The CDR3 protein is CASSVRETQYF. The DNA for the CDR3 is TGTGCCAGCAGCGTAAGGGAGACCCAGTACTTC.

This clone appeared once. V gene TRBV7-8 combines with J gene TRBJ2-7; TRBD2 might be the D (7 bases). CDR1 and CDR2 from the germline V gene are SGHVS and FQNEAQ. V lost 0 bases and J lost 2, with 14 bases in between. The CDR3 totals 16 residues. CDR3 bases: TGTGCCAGCAGCTTAGCGATCGGGGGGCCCACCTACGAGCAGTACTTC. This translates into CASSLAIGGPTYEQYF.

V and J are TRBV19 and TRBJ1-1; D gene unclear. The CDR3 is 13 residues long. Germline values: CDR1 LNHDA, CDR2 SQIVND (reference sequence). V lost 5 bases and J lost 3, with 10 bases in between. The CDR3 region is CASSLTKDTEAFF. For the CDR3, the DNA is TGTGCCAGTAGTTTGACTAAGGACACTGAAGCTTTCTTT.

This rearrangement joins TRBV5-5 to TRBJ2-2; 8 bases are shared with TRBD2. With 6 bases clipped from V and 4 bases from J, the junction kept 14 bases outside the gene matches. The CDR3 has 17 amino acids. CDR1 and CDR2 from the germline V gene are SGHKS and YYEKEE (reference sequence). CDR3 region: CASIEGLGAKATGELFF. CDR3 DNA sequence: TGTGCCAGCATCGAGGGACTAGGGGCGAAAGCCACCGGGGAGCTGTTTTTT.

The chain recombines TRBV7-9 with TRBJ2-5, with D possibly TRBD1 on 6 matching bases. V was trimmed by 5 bases and J by 4 bases, leaving 20 bases between them. This CDR3 spans 16 amino acids. CDR1 is SEHNR and CDR2 is FQNEAQ in the germline V gene (reference sequence). CDR3 residues: CASSHMDRELRETQYF. The CDR3 nucleotides are TGTGCCAGCAGCCACATGGACAGAGAGCTTAGAGAGACCCAGTACTTC.

This clone was seen just once. The chain joins TRBV7-9 to TRBJ2-1; D is unresolved. In germline, CDR1 is SEHNR, CDR2 FQNEAQ (reference sequence). This CDR3 is 16 amino acids long. V was pared by 4 bases and J by 7 bases, with 20 bases between. CDR3 residues: CASSSALARSWNEQFF. The DNA of the CDR3 is TGTGCCAGCAGCTCCGCATTAGCCCGGTCTTGGAATGAGCAGTTCTTC.

The chain is built from TRBV7-9 and TRBJ1-5; D is unresolved. V lost 1 base and J lost 7, with 5 bases in between. The CDR3 has 12 amino acids. CDR1 and CDR2 from the germline V gene are SEHNR and FQNEAQ (reference sequence). The chain's CDR3 is CASSLDSQPQHF. DNA of the CDR3: TGTGCCAGCAGCTTAGATAGCCAGCCCCAGCATTTT.

The rearrangement joins TRBV2 to TRBJ2-2, with 14 bases identical to TRBD2. Germline V gives CDR1 SNHLY, CDR2 FYNNEI. CDR3 size: 17 residues. V was pared by 2 bases and J by 6 bases, with 5 bases of the junction left unmatched. Written as DNA, the CDR3 is TGTGCCAGCAGTGAATCGGGACTAGCGGGAGTGTCCGGGGAGCTGTTTTTT. This translates into CASSESGLAGVSGELFF.

The V call is TRBV7-2, the J call TRBJ2-1, with 12 positions matching TRBD2. Trimming removed 3 bases from V and 11 bases from J; junction bases left unmatched: 8. Germline V gene data show CDR1 as SGHTA and CDR2 as FQGNSA. This CDR3 has 15 residues. CDR3 nucleotides: TGTGCCAGCAGCTTCGCGACTAGCGGGAGAATACAGCAGTTCTTC. This gives the protein CASSFATSGRIQQFF.

In the case of this clone: Other nucleotide sequences in the sample specify the same CDR3. The V and J genes are TRBV9 and TRBJ1-5; tentative D call: TRBD1 (5 bases). The CDR3 has 15 residues. Germline CDR1 reads SGDLS; CDR2 reads YYNGEE. V lost 0 bases and J lost 1, with 8 bases in between. The CDR3 DNA is TGTGCCAGCAGCGTAGATGGGGGGAGCAATCAGCCCCAGCATTTT. The encoded protein is CASSVDGGSNQPQHF.

The rearrangement links TRBV27 to TRBJ2-1; no definite D call. Germline V gives CDR1 MNHEY, CDR2 SMNVEV (reference sequence). V lost 5 bases and J lost 6, with 14 bases in between. This CDR3 has 14 residues. Here the CDR3 reads CASSPTSLVNEQFF. DNA of the CDR3: TGTGCCAGCAGTCCCACCAGTCTGGTCAATGAGCAGTTCTTC.

With regard to this clone: Other DNA sequences in the same sample also yield this CDR3. The gene calls are TRBV5-5 and TRBJ2-7; the D is unclear. Germline CDR1 is SGHKS and CDR2 is YYEKEE (reference sequence). Trimming left V 0 bases short and J 3 bases short, with 7 bases between. The length of the CDR3 is 13 residues. The CDR3 protein is CASSLVADYEQYF. The CDR3 nucleotides are TGTGCCAGCAGCTTGGTGGCAGACTACGAGCAGTACTTC.

CDR3 coding DNA: TGTGCCAGCTCCAACGGGGGGCCCTACGAGCAGTACTTC. Protein product: CASSNGGPYEQYF. The chain carries TRBV27 and TRBJ2-7, with a tentative D call TRBD2 (7 bases). The V gene lost 8 bases and the J gene lost 2 bases, with 13 bases spanning the gap. Germline V CDR1 and CDR2: MNHEY, SMNVEV (reference sequence). The CDR3 has 13 residues.

The chain carries TRBV4-1 and TRBJ2-7; the D is unclear. Looked up from germline, CDR1 is MGHRA and CDR2 is YSYEKL. The CDR3 covers 16 residues. Between the trimmed V and J ends, which lost 2 bases and 7 bases, there was a span of 21 bases. CDR3 residues: CASSQTPGPSTDEQYF. Here the CDR3 DNA reads TGCGCCAGCAGCCAAACTCCGGGCCCGAGTACGGATGAGCAGTACTTC.

The rearrangement joins TRBV27 to TRBJ2-2; 9 bases line up with TRBD2. Germline V gene sequence: CDR1 MNHEY, CDR2 SMNVEV (reference sequence). V lost 5 bases, J lost 7 bases, and 14 bases stayed unmatched. The CDR3 contains 17 residues. The DNA of the CDR3 is TGTGCCAGCAGTCATCTGTCTAGCGGGAACGCTTACGGGGAGCTGTTTTTT. Its translation is CASSHLSSGNAYGELFF.

Only one count was recorded for this clone. This rearrangement joins TRBV28 to TRBJ2-7; possibly TRBD2 for D (5 bases). V shed 3 bases and J shed 2 bases, with 8 bases lying between them. This CDR3 comprises 13 residues. CDR1 is MDHEN, CDR2 SYDVKM, per germline. Here the CDR3 reads CASSFEGPYEQYF. CDR3 nucleotides: TGTGCCAGCAGTTTCGAGGGTCCCTACGAGCAGTACTTC.

The rearrangement links TRBV5-1 to TRBJ2-7; D perhaps matches TRBD1 (5 bases). This CDR3 region has 14 residues. The V and J ends lost 4 bases and 4 bases respectively, with 15 bases between them. Germline V gives CDR1 SGHRS, CDR2 YFSETQ. In DNA form, the CDR3 reads TGCGCCAGCAGCCAGGGCGGTGGGGCGTACGAGCAGTACTTC. Its protein product is CASSQGGGAYEQYF. Drawing the rest from reference TRBV5-1 and TRBJ2-7, the complete variable domain is KAGVTQTPRYLIKTRGQQVTLSCSPISGHRSVSWYQQTPGQGLQFLFEYFSETQRNKGNFPGRFSGRQFSNSRSEMNVSTLELGDSALYLCASSQGGGAYEQYFGPGTRLTVT.

V usage is TRBV10-2 and J usage is TRBJ1-1; TRBD1 is a possible D gene (5 bases). V was trimmed by 8 bases and J by 1 base, leaving 11 bases between them. CDR1 and CDR2 (germline): WSHSY, SAAADI. This CDR3 has 13 residues. CDR3 protein: CASGKGPNTEAFF. The DNA for the CDR3 is TGCGCCAGCGGGAAGGGGCCGAACACTGAAGCTTTCTTT.

V usage is TRBV28 and J usage is TRBJ2-3; 14 nucleotides agree with TRBD2. Germline lookup yields CDR1 MDHEN and CDR2 SYDVKM. CDR3 length: 18 residues. Trimming removed 7 bases from V and 4 bases from J; junction bases left unmatched: 13. CDR3 amino acids: CASTPGTSGSLVADTQYF. CDR3 sequence (DNA): TGTGCCAGCACCCCAGGGACTAGCGGGAGCTTAGTCGCAGATACGCAGTATTTT.

The chain is built from TRBV13 and TRBJ2-5, with 12 bases matching TRBD2. Germline V gene lookup returns CDR1 PRHDT and CDR2 FYEKMQ (reference sequence). This CDR3 is 16 amino acids long. Unmatched junction bases numbered 7, after V lost 5 bases and J lost 3 bases. The CDR3 sequence: CASSRTRLAGEETQYF. The CDR3 nucleotides are TGTGCCAGCAGCCGCACCCGACTAGCGGGAGAAGAGACCCAGTACTTC.

In the case of this clone: Other DNA sequences in this sample translate to the same CDR3. The chain carries TRBV4-1 and TRBJ2-5; D ambiguous. The CDR3 consists of 12 residues. Germline V CDR1 and CDR2: MGHRA, YSYEKL. V shed 0 bases and J shed 5 bases, with 4 bases lying between them. In DNA form, the CDR3 reads TGCGCCAGCAGCCAAGAAGGGGAGACCCAGTACTTC. Protein sequence: CASSQEGETQYF.

J is TRBJ2-3 and V is TRBV7-3; TRBD1 aligns across 7 bases. This CDR3 has 15 residues. Looked up from germline, CDR1 is SGHTA and CDR2 is FQGTGA. V shed 4 bases, J shed 3 bases, and the junction held 7 bases outside the gene matches. The CDR3 coding sequence is TGTGCCAGCAGCTCTATGACAGGGAGTACAGATACGCAGTATTTT. Its protein product is CASSSMTGSTDTQYF. Variable domain in full (rest from reference TRBV7-3 and TRBJ2-3): GAGVSQTPSNKVTEKGKYVELRCDPISGHTALYWYRQSLGQGPEFLIYFQGTGAADDSGLPNDRFFAVRPEGSVSTLKIQRTERGDSAVYLCASSSMTGSTDTQYFGPGTRLTVL.